This is a list of T cell receptor beta chains from one sample in a study of cytomegalovirus exposure and HLA in healthy donors. Assay: immunoSEQ multiplex PCR; the TCRdb copy retains only in-frame clones and omits some. The sample lists under 75,000 clones; 60% to 70% were seen once. What was sequenced was PBMCs. The receptors derive from a man aged 35 to 55 in good health and CMV-seropositive. The CDR3 runs from the conserved cysteine through the conserved F or W. The D gene is left open where the match is weak. Some rows mark clone size as missing; the rest say once, few, many or name a class of expanded clone.

clone_size: -
j_call: TRBJ1-5
v_call: TRBV7-6
d_call: -
cdr3_aa: CASSKQGIGQPQHF
cdr3_nt: TGTGCCAGCAGCAAACAGGGAATCGGCCAGCCCCAGCATTTT

clone_size: -
j_call: TRBJ1-3
v_call: TRBV2
d_call: -
cdr3_aa: CASRVEQSSGNTIYF
cdr3_nt: TGTGCCAGCAGAGTGGAGCAGAGCTCTGGAAACACCATATATTTT

clone_size: -
j_call: TRBJ1-6
v_call: TRBV5-1
d_call: TRBD1
cdr3_aa: CASSVGQATSYNSPLHF
cdr3_nt: TGCGCCAGCAGCGTGGGACAGGCGACCTCCTATAATTCACCCCTCCACTTT

clone_size: -
j_call: TRBJ2-1
v_call: TRBV12-5
d_call: TRBD2
cdr3_aa: CASGLGLAGVEQFF
cdr3_nt: TGTGCTAGTGGCCTAGGACTAGCGGGGGTAGAGCAGTTCTTC

clone_size: -
j_call: TRBJ2-5
v_call: TRBV5-4
d_call: TRBD1
cdr3_aa: CASSPMGQGLETQYF
cdr3_nt: TGTGCCAGCAGCCCGATGGGACAGGGTTTAGAGACCCAGTACTTC

clone_size: -
j_call: TRBJ1-1
v_call: TRBV29-1
d_call: TRBD1
cdr3_aa: CSVVGTGGFEAFF
cdr3_nt: TGCAGCGTTGTTGGGACAGGGGGCTTTGAAGCTTTCTTT

clone_size: -
j_call: TRBJ2-1
v_call: TRBV15
d_call: -
cdr3_aa: CATKPSWVDEQFF
cdr3_nt: TGTGCCACCAAGCCTAGTTGGGTGGATGAGCAGTTCTTC

clone_size: few
j_call: TRBJ1-1
v_call: TRBV6-1
d_call: -
cdr3_aa: CATRLGHTEAFF
cdr3_nt: TGTGCCACCCGACTGGGGCACACTGAAGCTTTCTTT

clone_size: many
j_call: TRBJ2-7
v_call: TRBV7-9
d_call: -
cdr3_aa: CASSPEGFQGAYEQYF
cdr3_nt: TGTGCCAGCAGCCCGGAGGGATTCCAGGGGGCCTACGAGCAGTACTTC

clone_size: -
j_call: TRBJ2-4
v_call: TRBV6-6
d_call: TRBD2
cdr3_aa: CASRPLTSVLNYIQYF
cdr3_nt: TGTGCCAGCAGACCCCTAACTAGCGTCCTTAATTACATTCAGTACTTC

clone_size: -
j_call: TRBJ1-1
v_call: TRBV29-1
d_call: TRBD1
cdr3_aa: CSVPGGGTEAFF
cdr3_nt: TGCAGCGTTCCAGGGGGCGGTACTGAAGCTTTCTTT

clone_size: -
j_call: TRBJ2-5
v_call: TRBV7-6
d_call: TRBD2
cdr3_aa: CASCLAGVSQTQYF
cdr3_nt: TGTGCCAGCTGCCTAGCGGGAGTAAGTCAGACCCAGTACTTC

clone_size: -
j_call: TRBJ2-5
v_call: TRBV6-6
d_call: -
cdr3_aa: CASQRSTGGETQYF
cdr3_nt: TGTGCCAGCCAGCGTTCGACAGGAGGAGAGACCCAGTACTTC

clone_size: few
j_call: TRBJ2-3
v_call: TRBV7-3
d_call: -
cdr3_aa: CASTPSPLADTQYF
cdr3_nt: TGTGCCAGCACCCCGAGCCCCTTGGCAGATACGCAGTATTTT

clone_size: few
j_call: TRBJ2-3
v_call: TRBV27
d_call: TRBD2
cdr3_aa: CASSFRMAGGREDTQYF
cdr3_nt: TGTGCCAGCAGTTTCAGAATGGCGGGAGGGCGAGAAGATACGCAGTATTTT

clone_size: -
j_call: TRBJ1-2
v_call: TRBV5-6
d_call: TRBD1
cdr3_aa: CASSQGQIYGYTF
cdr3_nt: TGTGCCAGCAGCCAGGGACAGATTTATGGCTACACCTTC

clone_size: -
j_call: TRBJ2-4
v_call: TRBV30
d_call: -
cdr3_aa: CAWSVRGGNIQYF
cdr3_nt: TGTGCCTGGAGTGTACGCGGAGGAAACATTCAGTACTTC

clone_size: -
j_call: TRBJ2-2
v_call: TRBV7-2
d_call: -
cdr3_aa: CASSLVGGTGELFF
cdr3_nt: TGTGCCAGCAGCTTAGTCGGGGGAACCGGGGAGCTGTTTTTT

clone_size: -
j_call: TRBJ2-7
v_call: TRBV6-5
d_call: TRBD1
cdr3_aa: CASSYSGQRAPYEQYF
cdr3_nt: TGTGCCAGCAGTTACTCGGGACAGAGAGCCCCCTACGAGCAGTACTTC

clone_size: -
j_call: TRBJ1-1
v_call: TRBV30
d_call: -
cdr3_aa: CAWSVHEEAFF
cdr3_nt: TGTGCCTGGAGTGTACATGAAGAAGCTTTCTTT

clone_size: many
j_call: TRBJ2-7
v_call: TRBV18
d_call: -
cdr3_aa: CASSPLIPSSSYEQYF
cdr3_nt: TGTGCCAGCTCACCCCTTATACCGTCGAGCTCCTACGAGCAGTACTTC